Below are 4 T cell receptor beta chains sequenced from a single sample in a study of blood T cell repertoires in COVID-19. Method: immunoSEQ multiplex PCR; TCRdb's copy keeps in-frame clones and lacks some. The sample lists over 200,000 clones; about 90% were seen once. Sequencing was carried out using peripheral blood. The receptors were gathered from a man aged 25 to 45 with COVID-19, enrolled during active disease.

The V and J genes are TRBV5-4 and TRBJ1-4; 7 nucleotides align to TRBD1. The CDR3 has 15 residues. The V and J ends lost 1 base and 4 bases, in that order; junction bases with no gene match: 4. Germline CDR1 SGHNT, CDR2 YYREEE (reference sequence). The CDR3 DNA is TGTGCCAGCAGCTTGAAGGGACAGAGTAATGAAAAACTGTTTTTT. Its translation: CASSLKGQSNEKLFF.

The chain links TRBV5-4 to TRBJ2-1; D remains ambiguous. Germline V CDR1 and CDR2: SGHNT, YYREEE (reference sequence). The CDR3 totals 13 residues. V shed 3 bases and J shed 4 bases, with 8 bases lying between them. For the CDR3, the DNA is TGTGCCAGCAGCTATACTTCTTACAATGAGCAGTTCTTC. It is translated as CASSYTSYNEQFF.

This clone was detected only once. V gene TRBV2 combines with J gene TRBJ2-1; 7 bases line up with TRBD1. V lost 8 bases, J lost 1 base, and 23 bases stayed unmatched. CDR3 length: 20 residues. The germline CDR1 and CDR2 sequences are SNHLY and FYNNEI. CDR3 residues: CASFGTEQGPDRLSYNEQFF. DNA of the CDR3: TGTGCCAGCTTTGGGACAGAGCAGGGTCCCGATAGGTTGTCCTACAATGAGCAGTTCTTC.

The chain has TRBV7-2 and TRBJ2-1; 8 positions match TRBD1. The CDR3 has 16 residues. Per germline, CDR1 SGHTA and CDR2 FQGNSA. J lost 4 bases, V lost 5 bases, and 10 bases had no gene match. The CDR3 region is CASSTMGQAIYNEQFF. The CDR3 bases are TGTGCCAGCAGCACAATGGGACAGGCTATATACAATGAGCAGTTCTTC. The full variable domain, its missing parts supplied by reference TRBV7-2 and TRBJ2-1, is GAGVSQSPSNKVTEKGKDVELRCDPISGHTALYWYRQSLGQGLEFLIYFQGNSAPDKSGLPSDRFSAERTGGSVSTLTIQRTQQEDSAVYLCASSTMGQAIYNEQFFGPGTRLTVL.